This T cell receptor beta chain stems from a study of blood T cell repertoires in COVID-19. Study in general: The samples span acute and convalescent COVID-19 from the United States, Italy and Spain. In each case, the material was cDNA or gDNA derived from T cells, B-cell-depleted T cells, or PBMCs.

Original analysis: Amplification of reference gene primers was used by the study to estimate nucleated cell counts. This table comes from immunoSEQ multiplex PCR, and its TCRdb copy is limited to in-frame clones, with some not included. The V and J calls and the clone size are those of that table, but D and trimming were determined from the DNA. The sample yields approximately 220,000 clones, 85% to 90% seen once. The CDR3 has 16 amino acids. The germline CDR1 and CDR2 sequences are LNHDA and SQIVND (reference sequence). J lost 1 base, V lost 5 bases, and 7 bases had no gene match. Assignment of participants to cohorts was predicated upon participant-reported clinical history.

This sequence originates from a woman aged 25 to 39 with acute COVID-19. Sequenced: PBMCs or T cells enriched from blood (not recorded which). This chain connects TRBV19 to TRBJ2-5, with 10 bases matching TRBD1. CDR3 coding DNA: TGTGCCAGTAGTGTGGGACAGGGGATCTCCCAAGAGACCCAGTACTTC. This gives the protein CASSVGQGISQETQYF.